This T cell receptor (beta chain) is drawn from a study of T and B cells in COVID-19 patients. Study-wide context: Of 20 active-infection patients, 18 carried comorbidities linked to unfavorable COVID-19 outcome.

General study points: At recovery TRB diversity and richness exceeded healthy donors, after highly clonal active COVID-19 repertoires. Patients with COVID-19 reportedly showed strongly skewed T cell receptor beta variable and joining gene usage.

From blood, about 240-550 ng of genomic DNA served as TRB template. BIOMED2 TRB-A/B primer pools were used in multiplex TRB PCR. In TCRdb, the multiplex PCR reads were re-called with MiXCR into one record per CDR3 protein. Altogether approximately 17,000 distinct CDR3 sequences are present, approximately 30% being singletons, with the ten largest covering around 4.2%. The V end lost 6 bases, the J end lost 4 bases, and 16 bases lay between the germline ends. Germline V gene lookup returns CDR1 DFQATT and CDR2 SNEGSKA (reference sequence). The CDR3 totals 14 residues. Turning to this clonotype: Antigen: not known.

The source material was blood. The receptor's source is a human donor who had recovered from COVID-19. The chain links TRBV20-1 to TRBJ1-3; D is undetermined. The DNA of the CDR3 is TGCAGTGCGATGGCAGCCTCCCTGGGAAACACCATATATTTT. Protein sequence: CSAMAASLGNTIYF.